This T cell receptor (beta chain) was sequenced for a study of T-cell memory formation after mild COVID-19. The study, taken as a whole, reports: Cross-reactive memory appears to have joined, as suggested by some responding clones showing up in pre-infection memory. Of the contracting clones, CD4+ ones lay mainly in CM and EM, and CD8+ ones in EMRA. Clones contracting over day 15 to 85 were CD4/CD8 balanced, with later expanders leaning CD4+.

Details on this clonotype: Its antigen is not identified.

With V trimmed by 3 bases and J by 7 bases, 14 bases remained unmatched. The CDR3 spans 17 residues. Germline CDR1 is MNHEY and CDR2 is SMNVEV (reference sequence). TCRdb recomputed calls from the 5' RACE reads with MiXCR, one row per CDR3 protein. This sample has about 270,000 distinct CDR3 sequences; 16% occur once, and the top ten carry roughly 24%. The chain joins TRBV27 to TRBJ2-2; TRBD1 matches at 7 bases. This sequence originates from a man younger than 30 who had mild COVID-19 (a few samples of this study predate the infection). Cell type and time point are not known. Sequencing input: PBMCs or a T cell subset sorted from them (not recorded which). The CDR3 region is CASSFPAGGMGIGELFF. CDR3 coding DNA: TGTGCCAGCAGTTTTCCCGCAGGGGGTATGGGAATCGGGGAGCTGTTTTTT.